What follows is one T cell receptor (beta chain) and its context. Its specificity is not known. This sample was taken from a study of resident and recirculating memory T cells in vitiligo. For the study at large: Shave-biopsy epidermis from lesional and nonlesional skin was sequenced alongside PBMCs. General study results and limits: Non-conserved TCRs across sites and patients suggested distinct clones per lesion.

The CDR3 spans 13 residues. The V end lost 1 base, the J end lost 7 bases, and 10 bases lay between the germline ends. The V gene's germline CDR1 is SGHAT and CDR2 FQNNGV. Profiling relied on immunoSEQ multiplex PCR, and the TCRdb table lists in-frame clones only, not all of them. The sample consists of about 76,000 clones, about 91% of them appearing once. No vitiligo treatment was given during the prior three months. The rearrangement links TRBV11-2 to TRBJ2-5, with D possibly being TRBD2 (5 bases). The sample comprised blood. The TCR comes from a male donor with vitiligo. The CDR3 nucleotides are TGTGCCAGCAGCTTAGGTCAAGAGGGGACCCAGTACTTC. This encodes CASSLGQEGTQYF.